These T cell receptor beta chains were read from a single sample in a study of CD8+ T cells in alopecia areata. Clones were read by immunoSEQ multiplex PCR, and TCRdb kept only the in-frame ones, dropping some. The data hold 150,000 to 200,000 clones, with more than 45% observed a single time. The starting material was CD4+ T cells sorted from blood, obtained at week 24, from a patient treated with tofacitinib. The receptor set was obtained from a human donor with alopecia areata. CDR3s include the opening cysteine and the closing phenylalanine or tryptophan. A D gene is named only where the DNA matches it firmly. Some rows mark clone size as missing; the rest say once, few, many or name a class of expanded clone.

clone_size | j_call | v_call | d_call | cdr3_aa | cdr3_nt
few | TRBJ1-4 | TRBV7-2 | - | CASSTLFTGAGGEKLFF | TGTGCCAGCAGTACCCTCTTCACGGGGGCAGGAGGCGAAAAACTGTTTTTT
- | TRBJ2-2 | TRBV5-4 | - | CASSLAGVNPGELFF | TGTGCCAGCAGCTTGGCAGGGGTAAACCCCGGGGAGCTGTTTTTT
- | TRBJ1-2 | TRBV29-1 | - | CSARDYYGYTF | TGCAGCGCCCGGGACTACTATGGCTACACCTTC
few | TRBJ2-3 | TRBV7-2 | - | CASSFRDTQYF | TGTGCCAGCAGCTTTCGGGATACGCAGTATTTT
- | TRBJ2-3 | TRBV7-2 | - | CASSLSSGRTDTQYF | TGTGCCAGCAGCTTAAGTAGCGGTCGGACAGATACGCAGTATTTT
- | TRBJ2-7 | TRBV7-2 | TRBD1 | CASSWDSSYEQYF | TGTGCCAGCAGCTGGGACAGCTCCTACGAGCAGTACTTC
- | TRBJ2-5 | TRBV9 | - | CASSVEGRETQYF | TGTGCCAGCAGCGTAGAAGGTCGGGAGACCCAGTACTTC
few | TRBJ2-7 | TRBV19 | TRBD1 | CASSLSRPQGTGSPEQYF | TGTGCCAGTAGTCTCTCAAGACCCCAGGGGACAGGGTCCCCCGAGCAGTACTTC
- | TRBJ2-6 | TRBV7-9 | TRBD1 | CASSLGQGAGGANVLTF | TGTGCCAGCAGCCTGGGACAGGGGGCTGGTGGGGCCAACGTCCTGACTTTC
few | TRBJ2-7 | TRBV21-1 | - | CASRRTSGSYEQYF | TGTGCCAGCCGTAGGACTAGCGGGTCCTACGAGCAGTACTTC
- | TRBJ2-3 | TRBV5-1 | - | CASSQGGALGTDTQYF | TGCGCCAGCAGCCAGGGGGGCGCTTTGGGCACAGATACGCAGTATTTT